Shown below are 21 T cell receptor beta chains from a single sample sequenced in a study of cytomegalovirus exposure and HLA in healthy donors listed by TCRdb under 2017. The library was obtained by the immunoSEQ multiplex PCR assay. The multiplex PCR relied on a mix of 60 forward primers for TCR Vbeta segments and 13 reverse primers for TCR Jbeta segments. TCRdb took this table from immuneACCESS and kept in-frame rearrangements with V and J called. Such tables lack part of the clones; where checked against another copy, unresolved V genes explain under half of the gap, and the rest is unexplained. The sample table records about 170,000 clones; 65% to 85% of these occur just once. Approximately 0.8% of the sample lies in the top ten. The specimen sequenced was PBMCs. These receptors were obtained from a young woman in good health and CMV-seronegative.

The rearrangement uses TRBV7-9 and TRBJ1-3; D may be TRBD1 (5 bases). Germline CDR1 is SEHNR and CDR2 is FQNEAQ (reference sequence). CDR3 length: 16 amino acids. V lost 3 bases and J 5 bases, leaving 17 bases between the germline ends. CDR3 loop: CASSFTGGPGRNTIYF. CDR3 bases: TGTGCCAGCAGCTTTACAGGAGGGCCTGGTCGAAACACCATATATTTT.

Only one count was recorded for this clone. The genes are TRBV4-1 and TRBJ2-1; 11 bases map to TRBD2. The CDR3 covers 15 residues. Germline CDR1 reads MGHRA; CDR2 reads YSYEKL. With 2 bases clipped from V and 10 bases from J, the junction kept 7 bases outside the gene matches. CDR3 DNA sequence: TGCGCCAGCAGCCAACCAACTAGCGGGAGTTTGGAGCAGTTCTTC. Encoded protein: CASSQPTSGSLEQFF.

This clone has a handful of counts. The rearrangement uses TRBV10-3 and TRBJ2-7; D is uncertain. The V and J ends lost 6 bases and 5 bases respectively, with 14 bases between them. The length of the CDR3 is 13 residues. Germline V CDR1 and CDR2: ENHRY, SYGVKD. CDR3 amino acids: CAISPKIGDEQYF. The DNA of the CDR3 is TGTGCCATCAGCCCTAAGATAGGAGACGAGCAGTACTTC.

V and J are TRBV14 and TRBJ2-5; 9 bases fit TRBD2. The CDR3 has 17 residues. The J segment lost 6 bases and the V segment lost 0 bases, leaving 11 bases of the junction unmatched. Germline V gene sequence: CDR1 SGHDN, CDR2 FVKESK. CDR3 nucleotides: TGTGCCAGCAGCCAAGACGGTTCCCTAGCGGGAAGGCAGACCCAGTACTTC. Its protein is CASSQDGSLAGRQTQYF.

J is TRBJ1-6 and V is TRBV30; unclear D gene. Per germline, CDR1 GTSNPN and CDR2 SVGIG (reference sequence). Trimming left V 2 bases short and J 14 bases short, with 10 bases between. The length of the CDR3 is 11 residues. The CDR3 is CAWSTSMALHF. CDR3 DNA sequence: TGTGCCTGGAGTACCAGTATGGCCCTCCACTTT.

V gene TRBV5-1 combines with J gene TRBJ2-1; D is unclear. Trimming cost V 1 base and J 8 bases, with 10 bases left between them. There are 13 residues in the CDR3. Germline-derived CDR1 and CDR2 are SGHRS and YFSETQ. DNA for the CDR3: TGCGCCAGCAGCTTGTCCAGGATCCATGAGCAGTTCTTC. Protein: CASSLSRIHEQFF. Filled out from reference TRBV5-1 and TRBJ2-1, the complete variable domain reads KAGVTQTPRYLIKTRGQQVTLSCSPISGHRSVSWYQQTPGQGLQFLFEYFSETQRNKGNFPGRFSGRQFSNSRSEMNVSTLELGDSALYLCASSLSRIHEQFFGPGTRLTVL.

The CDR3 nucleotides read TGTGCCATCAGAGACGTGGAGGGCCGCTACGAGCAGTACTTC. It yields the protein CAIRDVEGRYEQYF. The J gene is TRBJ2-7, the V gene TRBV10-3; a weak D match, TRBD2 (6 bases). Trimming stripped 6 bases from V and 3 bases from J, with 15 bases between. The CDR3 length is 14 residues. Germline CDR1 reads ENHRY; CDR2 reads SYGVKD.

The gene calls are TRBV28 and TRBJ2-5; TRBD1 aligns across 7 bases. The germline gives CDR1 MDHEN, CDR2 SYDVKM. J lost 2 bases, V lost 5 bases, and 8 bases had no gene match. CDR3 length equals 15 residues. The CDR3 DNA follows: TGTGCCAGCAGTCACTTGGGACAGACACAAGAGACCCAGTACTTC. Encoded protein: CASSHLGQTQETQYF.

V is TRBV4-2 and J is TRBJ1-1; tentatively, D is TRBD1 (6 bases). Trimming removed 1 base from V and 1 base from J, with 10 bases in between. This CDR3 comprises 15 residues. Germline V gene lookup returns CDR1 LGHNA and CDR2 YNFKEQ. CDR3 DNA sequence: TGTGCCAGCAGCCAAGGTCAACAGGGGAACACTGAAGCTTTCTTT. It codes for CASSQGQQGNTEAFF.

V usage is TRBV5-1 and J usage is TRBJ2-5, with 11 nucleotides matching TRBD1. Gene TRBJ2-7 matches the end of the DNA better, so the J call may be wrong. Germline lookup yields CDR1 SGHRS and CDR2 YFSETQ. This CDR3 is built from 14 residues. The CDR3 region has the DNA TGCGCCAGCAGCCCGGGGACAGGGGGGAACGAGCAGTACTTC. Translation: CASSPGTGGNEQYF.

This rearrangement joins TRBV15 to TRBJ2-1; D is ambiguous. V lost 0 bases to trimming and J lost 6 bases, with 6 bases between them. CDR1 is LNHNV, CDR2 YYDKDF, per germline (reference sequence). The CDR3 is 13 residues long. The CDR3 reads CATSRDRVNEQFF. DNA of the CDR3: TGTGCCACCAGCAGAGACCGGGTCAATGAGCAGTTCTTC. Together with reference TRBV15 and TRBJ2-1, the CDR3 gives the full variable domain: DAMVIQNPRYQVTQFGKPVTLSCSQTLNHNVMYWYQQKSSQAPKLLFHYYDKDFNNEADTPDNFQSRRPNTSFCFLDIRSPGLGDTAMYLCATSRDRVNEQFFGPGTRLTVL.

J is TRBJ1-1 and V is TRBV11-2; D unresolved. V lost 8 bases to trimming and J lost 1 base, with 11 bases between them. This CDR3 has 13 amino acids. Germline V gene lookup returns CDR1 SGHAT and CDR2 FQNNGV. The CDR3 protein is CASGPTRNTEAFF. The CDR3 nucleotides are TGTGCCAGCGGTCCGACACGGAACACTGAAGCTTTCTTT.

The DNA of the CDR3 is TGCGCCAGCAGCCAAGAAATAGCGGGGCATCTCTCCTACGAGCAGTACTTC. As protein: CASSQEIAGHLSYEQYF. This chain connects TRBV4-1 to TRBJ2-7; 8 nucleotides match TRBD2. From germline, CDR1 is MGHRA and CDR2 YSYEKL. CDR3 length equals 17 residues. V lost 0 bases, J lost 0 bases, and 7 bases stayed unmatched.

The rearrangement links TRBV27 to TRBJ2-2; 9 bases align to TRBD1. The length of the CDR3 is 16 residues. Germline V lookup: CDR1 MNHEY, CDR2 SMNVEV (reference sequence). V lost 3 bases and J lost 4; bases outside the gene matches: 6. CDR3 residues: CASSFKGQGLTGELFF. The CDR3 nucleotides read TGTGCCAGCAGTTTTAAGGGACAGGGTCTCACCGGGGAGCTGTTTTTT.

V gene TRBV27 combines with J gene TRBJ2-3, with D tentatively TRBD2 (5 bases). Germline V gene data show CDR1 as MNHEY and CDR2 as SMNVEV (reference sequence). V was clipped by 3 bases and J by 0 bases, with 7 bases between them. The CDR3 runs 14 residues. The CDR3 DNA sequence: TGTGCCAGCAGTTTCGGACTTAGCACAGATACGCAGTATTTT. This sequence encodes CASSFGLSTDTQYF.

The chain carries TRBV19 and TRBJ2-1, with TRBD2 matching 9 bases. Looked up from germline, CDR1 is LNHDA and CDR2 is SQIVND (reference sequence). V dropped 5 bases and J dropped 10; count of bases not matched to a gene: 6. This CDR3 spans 13 amino acids. CDR3 protein: CASSPSGMREQFF. In DNA form, the CDR3 reads TGTGCCAGTAGTCCTAGCGGGATGAGAGAGCAGTTCTTC.

The chain links TRBV25-1 to TRBJ2-7; no definite D call. Germline lookup yields CDR1 MGHDK and CDR2 SYGVNS. Trimming pared 6 bases from V and 3 bases from J, leaving 9 bases between. The CDR3 sequence is 12 residues long. The CDR3, as DNA: TGTGCCAGCAGATCAAATCACTACGAGCAGTACTTC. Translation: CASRSNHYEQYF.

The J gene is TRBJ2-7, the V gene TRBV4-1; TRBD1 matches at 9 bases. V lost 3 bases and J lost 2; bases outside the gene matches: 8. Per the germline V gene, CDR1 is MGHRA and CDR2 is YSYEKL. The length of the CDR3 is 16 residues. Written as DNA, the CDR3 is TGCGCCAGCAGCCACCCCTTTAGACAGGGGGCCTACGAGCAGTACTTC. This codes for CASSHPFRQGAYEQYF.

The genes are TRBV7-9 and TRBJ1-2; no firm D call. The CDR3 sequence is 13 residues long. V gave up 0 bases and J gave up 4 bases, with 6 bases separating them. Germline values: CDR1 SEHNR, CDR2 FQNEAQ (reference sequence). The CDR3 sequence: CASSLAESYGYTF. DNA for the CDR3: TGTGCCAGCAGCTTAGCGGAGTCCTATGGCTACACCTTC.

This clone showed up just once. The genes are TRBV4-2 and TRBJ2-5; 11 nucleotides line up with TRBD2. The CDR3 sequence is 18 residues long. Germline V gives CDR1 LGHNA, CDR2 YNFKEQ. Trimming cost V 5 bases and J 3 bases; bases outside gene matches: 14. Here the CDR3 DNA reads TGTGCCAGCAGCAATAGCGGGAGGGCCGTAGGAGGGGAAGAGACCCAGTACTTC. Its translation is CASSNSGRAVGGEETQYF.

The rearrangement joins TRBV28 to TRBJ1-6; 8 bases are a match to TRBD1. Trimming removed 6 bases from V and 5 bases from J; junction bases left unmatched: 3. Per the germline V gene, CDR1 is MDHEN and CDR2 is SYDVKM. The CDR3 spans 14 residues. The CDR3 loop reads CASSLQGDNSPLHF. CDR3 nucleotides: TGTGCCAGCAGCTTACAGGGGGATAATTCACCCCTCCACTTT.